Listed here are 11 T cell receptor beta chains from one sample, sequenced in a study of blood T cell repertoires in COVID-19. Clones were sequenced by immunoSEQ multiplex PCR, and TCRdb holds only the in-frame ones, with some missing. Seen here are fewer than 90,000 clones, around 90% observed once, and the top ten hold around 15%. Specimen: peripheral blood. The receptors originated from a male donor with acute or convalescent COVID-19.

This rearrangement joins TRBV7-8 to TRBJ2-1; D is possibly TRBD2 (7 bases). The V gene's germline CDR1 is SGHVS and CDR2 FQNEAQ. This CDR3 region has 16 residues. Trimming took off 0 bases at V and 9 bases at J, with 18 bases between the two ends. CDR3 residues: CASSLAVGGARVEQFF. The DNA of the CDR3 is TGTGCCAGCAGCTTAGCAGTGGGGGGGGCCCGGGTTGAGCAGTTCTTC.

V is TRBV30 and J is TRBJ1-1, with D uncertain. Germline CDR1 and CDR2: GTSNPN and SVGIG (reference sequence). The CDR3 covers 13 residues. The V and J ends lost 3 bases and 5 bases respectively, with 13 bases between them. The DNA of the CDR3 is TGTGCCTGGAGCCAACGCGGAGGTACTGAAGCTTTCTTT. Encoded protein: CAWSQRGGTEAFF.

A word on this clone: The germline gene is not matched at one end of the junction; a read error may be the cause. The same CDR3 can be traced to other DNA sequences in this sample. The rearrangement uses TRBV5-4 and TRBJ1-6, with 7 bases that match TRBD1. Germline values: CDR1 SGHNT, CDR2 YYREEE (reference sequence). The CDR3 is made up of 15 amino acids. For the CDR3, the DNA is TGTGCCAGCAGCCTGGTGGGGACAGATAATTCACCTCTCCACTTT. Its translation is CASSLVGTDNSPLHF.

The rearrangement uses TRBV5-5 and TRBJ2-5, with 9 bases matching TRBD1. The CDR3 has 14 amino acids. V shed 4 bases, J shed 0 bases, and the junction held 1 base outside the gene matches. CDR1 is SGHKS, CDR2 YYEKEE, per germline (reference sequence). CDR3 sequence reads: CASSGTGNQETQYF. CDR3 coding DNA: TGTGCCAGCAGCGGGACAGGGAACCAAGAGACCCAGTACTTC. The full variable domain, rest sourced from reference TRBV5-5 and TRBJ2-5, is DAGVTQSPTHLIKTRGQQVTLRCSPISGHKSVSWYQQVLGQGPQFIFQYYEKEERGRGNFPDRFSARQFPNYSSELNVNALLLGDSALYLCASSGTGNQETQYFGPGTRLLVL.

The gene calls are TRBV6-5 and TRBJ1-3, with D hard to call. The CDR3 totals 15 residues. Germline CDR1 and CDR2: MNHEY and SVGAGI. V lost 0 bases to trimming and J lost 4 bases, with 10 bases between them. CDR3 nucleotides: TGTGCCAGCAGTTACTCGAGGCAGAAAGGAAACACCATATATTTT. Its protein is CASSYSRQKGNTIYF.

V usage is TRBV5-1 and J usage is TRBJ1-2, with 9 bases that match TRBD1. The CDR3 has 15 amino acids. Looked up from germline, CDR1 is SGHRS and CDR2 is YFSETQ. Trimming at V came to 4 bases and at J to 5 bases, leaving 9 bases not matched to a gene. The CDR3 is CASSPGTGPRYGYTF. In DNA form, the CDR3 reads TGCGCCAGCAGCCCCGGGACAGGGCCTCGGTATGGCTACACCTTC. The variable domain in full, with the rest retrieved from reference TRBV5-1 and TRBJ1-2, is KAGVTQTPRYLIKTRGQQVTLSCSPISGHRSVSWYQQTPGQGLQFLFEYFSETQRNKGNFPGRFSGRQFSNSRSEMNVSTLELGDSALYLCASSPGTGPRYGYTFGSGTRLTVV.

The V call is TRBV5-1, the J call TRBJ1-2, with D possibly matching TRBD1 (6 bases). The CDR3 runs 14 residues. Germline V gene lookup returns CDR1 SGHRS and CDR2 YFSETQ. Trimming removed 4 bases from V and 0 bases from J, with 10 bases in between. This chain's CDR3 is CASSRDITNYGYTF. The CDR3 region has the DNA TGCGCCAGCAGCAGGGACATCACTAACTATGGCTACACCTTC.

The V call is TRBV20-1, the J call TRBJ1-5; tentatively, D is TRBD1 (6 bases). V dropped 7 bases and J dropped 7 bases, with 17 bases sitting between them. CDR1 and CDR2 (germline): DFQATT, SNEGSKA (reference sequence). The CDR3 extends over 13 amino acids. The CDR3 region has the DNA TGCAGTGTTAGTTTGGGGGCGTCGCAGCCCCAGCATTTT. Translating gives CSVSLGASQPQHF.

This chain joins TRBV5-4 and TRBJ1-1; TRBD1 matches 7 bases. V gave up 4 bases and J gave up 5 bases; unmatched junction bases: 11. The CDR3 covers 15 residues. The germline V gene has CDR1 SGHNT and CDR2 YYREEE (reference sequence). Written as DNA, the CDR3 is TGTGCCAGCAGCACAGGGGTGGCGGTGGGTACTGAAGCTTTCTTT. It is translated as CASSTGVAVGTEAFF.

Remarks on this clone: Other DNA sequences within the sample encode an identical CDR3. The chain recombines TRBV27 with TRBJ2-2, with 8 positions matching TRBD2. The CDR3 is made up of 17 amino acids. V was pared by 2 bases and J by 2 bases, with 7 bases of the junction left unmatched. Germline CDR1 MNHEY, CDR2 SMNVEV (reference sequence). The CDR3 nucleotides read TGTGCCAGCAGTTTACTCGGACTAGCAGATAACACCGGGGAGCTGTTTTTT. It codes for CASSLLGLADNTGELFF.

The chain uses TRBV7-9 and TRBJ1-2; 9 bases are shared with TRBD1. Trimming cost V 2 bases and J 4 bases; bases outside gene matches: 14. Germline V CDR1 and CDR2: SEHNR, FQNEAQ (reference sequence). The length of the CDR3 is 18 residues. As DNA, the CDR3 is TGTGCCAGCAGCTTACTCCAAAACCGGGACAGGGTTGGCTATGGCTACACCTTC. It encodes CASSLLQNRDRVGYGYTF.